The 14 T cell receptor beta chains listed next were all sequenced from one sample in a study of blood T cell repertoires in COVID-19. Data came from immunoSEQ multiplex PCR; TCRdb stores just in-frame clones and leaves some out. The table includes roughly 140,000 clones, 75% to 90% detected once. Sequenced input: peripheral blood. The source of these receptors is a woman aged 60-75 years with active COVID-19.

This rearrangement joins TRBV21-1 to TRBJ2-7; the table names TRBD2, a call not compared with the DNA. TRBV21-1 counts as a pseudogene. This CDR3 comprises 17 residues. CDR3 amino acids: CASSKGHRDCPSYEQYF. The CDR3 coding sequence is TGTGCCAGCAGCAAGGGGCACCGGGACTGCCCCTCCTACGAGCAGTACTTC.

The chain is built from TRBV4-3 and TRBJ1-6; D call uncertain. Germline V gene sequence: CDR1 LGHNA, CDR2 YSLEER. The V end was cut by 1 base, the J end by 0 bases, with 16 bases between. This CDR3 contains 19 residues. The CDR3, as DNA: TGCGCCAGCAGCCAAGGAGGCGCGGATTTTAACTCCTATAATTCACCCCTCCACTTT. Encoded protein: CASSQGGADFNSYNSPLHF.

The sample holds one count of this clone. The V call is TRBV6-2 or TRBV6-3, the J call TRBJ2-7; D is possibly TRBD2 (6 bases). V lost 0 bases, J lost 4 bases, and 13 bases lay in between. The CDR3 is 15 residues long. The germline V gene has CDR1 MNHEY and CDR2 SVGEGT. CDR3 in amino acids: CASSYSGLPTYEQYF. The CDR3 DNA sequence: TGTGCCAGCAGTTACTCGGGACTCCCCACGTACGAGCAGTACTTC.

V and J are TRBV5-1 and TRBJ2-3; D is unclear. The CDR3 has 12 amino acids. V was trimmed by 5 bases and J by 5 bases, leaving 9 bases between them. CDR1 is SGHRS, CDR2 YFSETQ, per germline. CDR3 in amino acids: CASSFKQDTQYF. CDR3 DNA sequence: TGCGCCAGCAGTTTCAAGCAAGATACGCAGTATTTT.

This clone was found a few times. The rearrangement links TRBV9 to TRBJ2-7; maybe TRBD1 (5 bases). V gave up 0 bases and J gave up 3 bases, with 10 bases separating them. Germline CDR1 reads SGDLS; CDR2 reads YYNGEE. The CDR3 sequence is 14 residues long. The DNA for the CDR3 is TGTGCCAGCAGCGTAGGGCCCGACAGCTACGAGCAGTACTTC. Protein: CASSVGPDSYEQYF.

The V gene is TRBV4-2, the J gene TRBJ2-3; tentatively, D is TRBD2 (5 bases). V was pared by 2 bases and J by 7 bases, with 10 bases between. Germline CDR1 and CDR2: LGHNA and YNFKEQ. The length of the CDR3 is 13 residues. CDR3: CASSQHSDYTQYF. DNA of the CDR3: TGTGCCAGCAGCCAACATTCGGACTATACGCAGTATTTT.

This sequence joins TRBV28 and TRBJ2-7; TRBD1 matches 10 bases. The CDR3 loop spans 15 amino acids. Germline lookup yields CDR1 MDHEN and CDR2 SYDVKM. After removal of 5 bases from V and 4 bases from J, the junction contained 8 bases not matched to a gene. CDR3 bases: TGTGCCAGCAGTCAAACCGGGACAGGGGTGTACGAGCAGTACTTC. It codes for CASSQTGTGVYEQYF.

The V and J genes are TRBV10-3 and TRBJ2-7; D is ambiguous. The CDR3 spans 13 residues. V was clipped by 4 bases and J by 3 bases, with 10 bases between them. In germline, CDR1 is ENHRY, CDR2 SYGVKD. The CDR3: CAISANSNYEQYF. In nucleotides, the CDR3 is TGTGCCATCAGTGCTAACAGCAACTACGAGCAGTACTTC.

The V gene is TRBV4-2, the J gene TRBJ2-2, with D hard to call. V lost 0 bases to trimming and J lost 8 bases, with 16 bases between them. The CDR3 runs to 16 residues. Germline lookup yields CDR1 LGHNA and CDR2 YNFKEQ. CDR3 nucleotide sequence: TGTGCCAGCAGCCAAGATCTCGGGTCATCTGTTGGGGAGCTGTTTTTT. This gives the protein CASSQDLGSSVGELFF.

The J gene is TRBJ2-7, the V gene TRBV30; 9 nucleotides agree with TRBD2. CDR1 and CDR2 from the germline V gene are GTSNPN and SVGIG (reference sequence). There are 12 residues in the CDR3. Trimming removed 4 bases from V and 10 bases from J; junction bases left unmatched: 8. The CDR3, as DNA: TGTGCCTGGAACAGCCATGGGACTAGCCAGTACTTC. Its protein is CAWNSHGTSQYF.

The chain links TRBV6-5 to TRBJ2-7; TRBD1 is a possible D gene (5 bases). The CDR3 has 13 amino acids. Trimming took off 6 bases at V and 6 bases at J, with 15 bases between the two ends. CDR1 is MNHEY and CDR2 is SVGAGI in the germline V gene. CDR3 protein: CASSRSRDGEQYF. The CDR3 nucleotides read TGTGCCAGCAGCCGGAGCAGGGATGGCGAGCAGTACTTC.

The rearrangement uses TRBV6-2 or TRBV6-3 and TRBJ1-2; the D gene is possibly TRBD1 (6 bases). V shed 4 bases and J shed 4 bases, with 16 bases lying between them. The CDR3 loop spans 15 amino acids. The germline V gene has CDR1 MNHEY and CDR2 SVGEGT. CDR3 residues: CASSSRTAAGYGYTF. CDR3 sequence (DNA): TGTGCCAGCAGTTCCCGGACAGCCGCCGGCTATGGCTACACCTTC.

The chain employs TRBV10-3 and TRBJ1-6, with 8 nucleotides matching TRBD1. CDR1 ENHRY and CDR2 SYGVKD come from the germline V gene. V shed 4 bases, J shed 5 bases, and the junction held 1 base outside the gene matches. The CDR3 is 14 residues long. The CDR3 DNA sequence: TGTGCCATCAGTGTGGGACAGGATAATTCACCCCTCCACTTT. Encoded protein: CAISVGQDNSPLHF.

The chain links TRBV27 to TRBJ2-1; 7 bases match TRBD2. The CDR3 has 15 residues. The trim removed 4 bases at V and 8 bases at J, leaving 11 bases unmatched. Germline CDR1 is MNHEY and CDR2 is SMNVEV (reference sequence). This CDR3 reads CASSSEAGVIDEQFF. DNA for the CDR3: TGTGCCAGCAGTTCAGAGGCGGGAGTGATCGATGAGCAGTTCTTC.